One and the same sample provided the 30 T cell receptor beta chains below, sequenced in a study of graft-versus-host responses after intestinal transplantation (dated by TCRdb to the early 2020s). The sample's time point label, in plain terms: cells obtained before transplantation from donor or recipient. Receptor libraries were prepared by the immunoSEQ multiplex PCR assay. As stored in TCRdb, this immuneACCESS dataset retains in-frame rearrangements with V and J assigned. A fraction of the clones does not appear; measured against another copy, unresolved V genes explain less than half of the discrepancy, and the remainder lacks a known reason. Here the sample has over 80,000 clones; approximately 90% occur a single time. About 0.44% of the sample is held by the ten biggest clonotypes. Antigens of these TCRs are unknown. Sample: unstimulated CD8+ T cells sorted from spleen or lymph node cells, taken before transplant. All receptors derive from a human donor who was the organ donor for an intestinal transplant.

The V gene is TRBV9, the J gene TRBJ2-5; TRBD2 aligns across 9 bases. Germline V CDR1 and CDR2: SGDLS, YYNGEE. This CDR3 is 15 amino acids long. V shed 0 bases and J 2 bases; nucleotides not matched to a gene: 2. CDR3 bases: TGTGCCAGCAGCGTAGTGGCGGGGGGGCAAGAGACCCAGTACTTC. Its translation: CASSVVAGGQETQYF.

The chain has TRBV9 and TRBJ1-2, with a tentative D call TRBD1 (5 bases). V lost 3 bases and J lost 0, with 12 bases in between. CDR1 and CDR2 from the germline V gene are SGDLS and YYNGEE. The CDR3 consists of 15 residues. CDR3 nucleotides: TGTGCCAGCAGCGAGGGGTACTCGTCTAACTATGGCTACACCTTC. It specifies CASSEGYSSNYGYTF. Full variable domain (remainder filled in from reference TRBV9 and TRBJ1-2): DSGVTQTPKHLITATGQRVTLRCSPRSGDLSVYWYQQSLDQGLQFLIQYYNGEERAKGNILERFSAQQFPDLHSELNLSSLELGDSALYFCASSEGYSSNYGYTFGSGTRLTVV.

This clone has just one count. The chain carries TRBV5-6 and TRBJ2-5, with 7 positions matching TRBD2. Germline trimming cut 2 bases from V and 2 bases from J; bases unmatched to any gene: 6. Germline CDR1 and CDR2: SGHDT and YYEEEE. The CDR3 length is 15 residues. CDR3 sequence (DNA): TGTGCCAGCAGCTTCTTAGTGGGGGGGCAAGAGACCCAGTACTTC. Its translation: CASSFLVGGQETQYF.

This clone was seen a few times. The chain is built from TRBV19 and TRBJ1-5, with D tentatively TRBD1 (6 bases). This CDR3 comprises 15 residues. Germline CDR1 and CDR2: LNHDA and SQIVND (reference sequence). Trimming took off 6 bases at V and 0 bases at J, with 12 bases between the two ends. For the CDR3, the DNA is TGTGCCAGTAGGTGGACAGTTTATAGCAATCAGCCCCAGCATTTT. It codes for CASRWTVYSNQPQHF.

The chain recombines TRBV28 with TRBJ2-5; possibly TRBD2 for D (6 bases). Trimming removed 7 bases at V and 8 bases at J, with 26 bases between. The CDR3 spans 16 residues. Germline CDR1 reads MDHEN; CDR2 reads SYDVKM. The CDR3 here is CASTSLFRDSSGTQYF. The CDR3 bases are TGTGCCAGCACCTCCCTTTTCAGGGACTCATCAGGTACCCAGTACTTC.

The V call is TRBV5-5, the J call TRBJ2-7, with 11 bases matching TRBD2. Per the germline V gene, CDR1 is SGHKS and CDR2 is YYEKEE (reference sequence). V shed 1 base, J shed 2 bases, and the junction held 11 bases outside the gene matches. This CDR3 region has 18 residues. In DNA form, the CDR3 reads TGTGCCAGCAGCTTGCAGGGGACTAGCGGACCCCCTCCCTACGAGCAGTACTTC. Amino acid sequence: CASSLQGTSGPPPYEQYF.

CDR3 coding DNA: TGTGCCAGCAGCGCAACGGACAGGGTGGAAGACACTGAAGCTTTCTTT. Translation: CASSATDRVEDTEAFF. The rearrangement links TRBV7-9 to TRBJ1-1; the match to TRBD1 covers 8 bases. This CDR3 region has 16 residues. V was pared by 5 bases and J by 3 bases, with 11 bases of the junction left unmatched. The germline gives CDR1 SEHNR, CDR2 FQNEAQ (reference sequence).

V and J are TRBV27 and TRBJ2-7; tentatively, D is TRBD1 (5 bases). This CDR3 is 13 amino acids long. The V end lost 8 bases, the J end lost 3 bases, and 14 bases lay between the germline ends. CDR1 and CDR2 (germline): MNHEY, SMNVEV (reference sequence). The DNA for the CDR3 is TGTGCCAGCGGTCTTACCCAGGGCTACGAGCAGTACTTC. This gives the protein CASGLTQGYEQYF.

This clone was detected only a few times. The chain joins TRBV7-2 to TRBJ2-7; 9 nucleotides agree with TRBD2. Trimming cost V 1 base and J 6 bases; bases outside gene matches: 19. The germline V gene encodes CDR1 SGHTA and CDR2 FQGNSA. The CDR3 covers 19 residues. CDR3 region: CASSLVLGLAGIKGTEQYF. CDR3 nucleotides: TGTGCCAGCAGCTTAGTTCTGGGGCTAGCGGGAATAAAGGGTACCGAGCAGTACTTC.

This chain connects TRBV7-3 to TRBJ2-7; 10 bases map to TRBD2. Germline V gene sequence: CDR1 SGHTA, CDR2 FQGTGA. The CDR3 sequence is 14 residues long. After removal of 5 bases from V and 6 bases from J, the junction contained 7 bases not matched to a gene. For the CDR3, the DNA is TGTGCCAGCAGCCTCAGCGGGGGGGCGGCCGAGCAGTACTTC. This encodes CASSLSGGAAEQYF.

The J gene is TRBJ1-2, the V gene TRBV29-1; D remains unclear. The V end lost 3 bases, the J end lost 8 bases, and 10 bases lay between the germline ends. The CDR3 covers 11 residues. Per germline, CDR1 SQVTM and CDR2 ANQGSEA. CDR3: CSVEGGGGYTF. In DNA, the CDR3 is TGCAGCGTTGAGGGAGGTGGCGGCTACACCTTC.

The J gene is TRBJ2-1, the V gene TRBV29-1; perhaps TRBD2 as D (5 bases). Germline V gene sequence: CDR1 SQVTM, CDR2 ANQGSEA. V lost 7 bases and J lost 9, with 16 bases in between. The CDR3 sequence is 12 residues long. CDR3 residues: CSAYVSGIEQFF. The CDR3 nucleotides read TGCAGCGCCTACGTGTCCGGGATTGAGCAGTTCTTC.

The CDR3 reads CASSYSSGGGETQYF. Written as DNA, the CDR3 is TGTGCCAGCAGTTACTCTAGCGGGGGTGGAGAGACCCAGTACTTC. V is TRBV6-6 and J is TRBJ2-5; TRBD2 agrees at 9 bases. This CDR3 is built from 15 residues. Germline values: CDR1 MNHNY, CDR2 SVGAGI (reference sequence). The junction had 3 bases not matched to a gene; V was cut back by 0 bases and J by 4 bases.

On this clone: Other nucleotide sequences from this sample produce the same CDR3. This rearrangement joins TRBV27 to TRBJ2-7; no reliable D call. The CDR3 consists of 15 residues. Trimming removed 6 bases from V and 3 bases from J, with 18 bases in between. Per germline, CDR1 MNHEY and CDR2 SMNVEV (reference sequence). CDR3 amino acids: CASSPLVFGGYEQYF. For the CDR3, the DNA is TGTGCCAGCAGCCCTCTGGTGTTTGGCGGCTACGAGCAGTACTTC.

On this clone: The junction differs from germline at one of its ends, possibly a read error. The gene calls are TRBV19 and TRBJ1-2, with D perhaps matching TRBD1 (6 bases). CDR3 length: 15 residues. The germline V gene encodes CDR1 LNHDA and CDR2 SQIVND (reference sequence). The chain's CDR3 is CASGMGATSLLGYTF. CDR3 DNA sequence: TGTGCCAGTGGTATGGGGGCGACCTCTCTCCTTGGCTACACCTTC.

The chain carries TRBV27 and TRBJ2-7; 9 bases are shared with TRBD1. In germline, CDR1 is MNHEY, CDR2 SMNVEV (reference sequence). The CDR3 runs 14 residues. J gave up 4 bases and V 3 bases, and 4 bases lay outside the gene matches. The CDR3 loop reads CASSFGTGNYEQYF. DNA of the CDR3: TGTGCCAGCAGTTTCGGGACAGGGAATTACGAGCAGTACTTC.

V gene TRBV6-4 combines with J gene TRBJ1-1; 11 nucleotides line up with TRBD1. The CDR3 is 10 amino acids. J was trimmed by 10 bases and V by 10 bases; bases with no gene match: 2. Germline V lookup: CDR1 MRHNA, CDR2 SNTAGT. The CDR3 region has the DNA TGTGCCAATGGGACAGGGGGAGCTTTCTTT. Amino acids: CANGTGGAFF.

The chain couples TRBV4-1 to TRBJ2-3, with 8 bases fitting TRBD2. The CDR3 is made up of 17 amino acids. V shed 0 bases, J shed 2 bases, and the junction held 7 bases outside the gene matches. Germline CDR1 MGHRA, CDR2 YSYEKL. The DNA of the CDR3 is TGCGCCAGCAGCCAAGAGGGCAGCGGGGGATCCACAGATACGCAGTATTTT. Translating gives CASSQEGSGGSTDTQYF.

The chain is built from TRBV11-2 and TRBJ2-3; TRBD2 aligns across 9 bases. The CDR3 contains 16 residues. Trimming took 3 bases from V and 4 from J; bases not matched to a gene: 8. Per the germline V gene, CDR1 is SGHAT and CDR2 is FQNNGV. CDR3 residues: CASSFLGGGASDTQYF. DNA for the CDR3: TGTGCCAGCAGCTTCCTCGGCGGGGGGGCCTCAGATACGCAGTATTTT.

The genes are TRBV10-3 and TRBJ2-1, with 10 bases identical to TRBD2. V was clipped by 6 bases and J by 12 bases; unmatched bases: 8. The V gene's germline CDR1 is ENHRY and CDR2 SYGVKD. The CDR3 contains 13 residues. The CDR3, as DNA: TGTGCCATCAGCGGCATAAGCGGGGGGGGGCAGTTCTTC. It codes for CAISGISGGGQFF.

V gene TRBV29-1 combines with J gene TRBJ2-1; 10 bases are a match to TRBD1. The ends lost 4 bases at V and 5 bases at J; junction bases unmatched: 8. Per the germline V gene, CDR1 is SQVTM and CDR2 is ANQGSEA. The CDR3 has 15 residues. CDR3 coding DNA: TGCAGCGTTGTGAGGTGGACAGGGGGGCACAATGAGCAGTTCTTC. This translates into CSVVRWTGGHNEQFF.

A few counts support this clone. This rearrangement joins TRBV5-1 to TRBJ2-1; no clear D gene. Between the trimmed V and J ends, which lost 4 bases and 0 bases, there was a span of 8 bases. The CDR3 is 14 residues long. Germline V gives CDR1 SGHRS, CDR2 YFSETQ. CDR3: CASSLKSSYNEQFF. CDR3 coding DNA: TGCGCCAGCAGCCTCAAGAGCTCCTACAATGAGCAGTTCTTC.

The chain links TRBV29-1 to TRBJ1-1, with 8 bases identical to TRBD1. With 2 bases clipped from V and 4 bases from J, the junction kept 3 bases outside the gene matches. The CDR3 has 13 residues. Germline lookup yields CDR1 SQVTM and CDR2 ANQGSEA. This CDR3 is CSVEQGASTEAFF. CDR3 sequence (DNA): TGCAGCGTTGAACAGGGGGCGAGCACTGAAGCTTTCTTT.

In its sample, this clone was seen a few times. The chain recombines TRBV13 with TRBJ1-5, with D maybe TRBD1 (6 bases). CDR3 length: 13 amino acids. V was shortened by 5 bases and J by 4 bases, with 9 bases between the two germline ends. The germline V gene encodes CDR1 PRHDT and CDR2 FYEKMQ (reference sequence). DNA of the CDR3: TGTGCCAGCAGCCTCCAGGGGAATCAGCCCCAGCATTTT. The encoded protein is CASSLQGNQPQHF. The whole variable domain, remainder taken from reference TRBV13 and TRBJ1-5, is AAGVIQSPRHLIKEKRETATLKCYPIPRHDTVYWYQQGPGQDPQFLISFYEKMQSDKGSIPDRFSAQQFSDYHSELNMSSLELGDSALYFCASSLQGNQPQHFGDGTRLSIL.

This chain connects TRBV9 to TRBJ2-5; TRBD2 matches 11 bases. This CDR3 comprises 16 residues. Germline V gives CDR1 SGDLS, CDR2 YYNGEE. V lost 3 bases, J lost 6 bases, and 10 bases stayed unmatched. The CDR3 loop is CASSAPLSGGGQTQYF. The CDR3 bases are TGTGCCAGCAGCGCCCCACTTAGCGGGGGGGGACAGACCCAGTACTTC.

The chain carries TRBV9 and TRBJ2-2; D is possibly TRBD1 (6 bases). This CDR3 is 15 amino acids long. Germline V CDR1 and CDR2: SGDLS, YYNGEE. Trimming stripped 4 bases from V and 6 bases from J, with 16 bases between. CDR3 sequence: CASSLGHLGAGELFF. In nucleotides, the CDR3 is TGTGCCAGCAGCTTGGGACACTTGGGAGCCGGGGAGCTGTTTTTT.

This rearrangement joins TRBV5-1 to TRBJ2-7, with unresolved D. CDR3 size: 15 residues. V was trimmed by 0 bases and J by 0 bases, leaving 10 bases between them. Germline values: CDR1 SGHRS, CDR2 YFSETQ. This CDR3 reads CASSLDGSSSYEQYF. The CDR3 DNA follows: TGCGCCAGCAGCTTGGACGGTTCTAGCTCCTACGAGCAGTACTTC.

The chain carries TRBV9 and TRBJ2-2, with D possibly TRBD2 on 6 matching bases. In germline, CDR1 is SGDLS, CDR2 YYNGEE. The V gene lost 2 bases and the J gene lost 6 bases, with 11 bases spanning the gap. The CDR3 length is 14 residues. The CDR3 region is CASSVPGGPGELFF. Written as DNA, the CDR3 is TGTGCCAGCAGCGTGCCCGGGGGTCCCGGGGAGCTGTTTTTT.

V usage is TRBV10-3 and J usage is TRBJ2-5; a weak D match, TRBD2 (6 bases). The CDR3 is 15 amino acids. From germline, CDR1 is ENHRY and CDR2 SYGVKD. Trimming removed 2 bases at V and 5 bases at J, with 15 bases between. The CDR3 is CAISEPDYHFETQYF. The CDR3, as DNA: TGTGCCATCAGTGAGCCGGACTATCATTTCGAGACCCAGTACTTC.

The rearrangement joins TRBV7-3 to TRBJ1-1; TRBD1 might be the D (6 bases). Germline lookup yields CDR1 SGHTA and CDR2 FQGTGA. Trimming pared 2 bases from V and 3 bases from J, leaving 16 bases between. The CDR3 is 16 residues long. The CDR3 spells CASSLGPGAPDTEAFF. CDR3 DNA sequence: TGTGCCAGCAGCTTAGGCCCAGGGGCGCCAGACACTGAAGCTTTCTTT.